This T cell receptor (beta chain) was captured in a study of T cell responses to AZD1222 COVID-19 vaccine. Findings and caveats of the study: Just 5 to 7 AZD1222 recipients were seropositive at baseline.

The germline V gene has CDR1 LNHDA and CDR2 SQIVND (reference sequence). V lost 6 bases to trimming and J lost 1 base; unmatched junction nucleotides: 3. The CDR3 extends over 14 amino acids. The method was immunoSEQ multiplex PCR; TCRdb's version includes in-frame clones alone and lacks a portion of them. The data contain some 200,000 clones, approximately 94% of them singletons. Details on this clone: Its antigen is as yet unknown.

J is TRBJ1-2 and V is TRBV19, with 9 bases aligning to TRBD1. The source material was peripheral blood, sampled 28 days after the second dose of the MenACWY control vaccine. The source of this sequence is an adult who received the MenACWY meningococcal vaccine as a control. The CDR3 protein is CASRRQGDNYGYTF. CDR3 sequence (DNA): TGTGCCAGTAGAAGACAGGGGGATAACTATGGCTACACCTTC.